These T cell receptor beta chains were read from a single sample in a study of blood T cell repertoires in COVID-19. The data were produced by immunoSEQ multiplex PCR, yet TCRdb's version contains in-frame clones alone and is incomplete. Among hundreds of thousands of clones listed, 90% were seen once. Material: PBMCs or T cells enriched from blood (not recorded which). These receptors came from a man in his 60s who had recovered from COVID-19. Each CDR3 is given with its conserved first and last residue. D genes are given only for firm matches. Size values are once, few and many counts, or a class for expanded clones, and some rows have none.

>TRBV2|TRBJ2-7|NA|NA
TGTGCCACTTCAAAGAGCTCCTACGAGCAGTACTTC
CATSKSSYEQYF
>TRBV5-4|TRBJ2-7|NA|NA
TGTGCCAGCAGCCCTATCGGGAGCGGCGAGCAGTACTTC
CASSPIGSGEQYF
>TRBV10-2|TRBJ1-6|NA|NA
TGCGCCAGCCGGACGGGGATTAGCTCCTATAATTCACCCCTCCACTTT
CASRTGISSYNSPLHF
>TRBV4-1|TRBJ2-1|NA|NA
TGCGCCAGCAGCCAAGATGCGGACATGTATAGTGAGCAGTTCTTC
CASSQDADMYSEQFF
>TRBV3-1/TRBV3-2|TRBJ2-3|NA|NA
TGTGCCAGCAGCCCCTCGGTGGAAGCGGGCCCTAGCACAGATACGCAGTATTTT
CASSPSVEAGPSTDTQYF
>TRBV9|TRBJ2-2|NA|TRBD2
TGTGCCAGCAGCGTAGCGGGACTAGCGGGGGAGCACACCGGGGAGCTGTTTTTT
CASSVAGLAGEHTGELFF
>TRBV5-1|TRBJ2-2|NA|NA
TGCGCCAGCAGCTTGGACAGGGCTGACACCGGGGAGCTGTTTTTT
CASSLDRADTGELFF
>TRBV2|TRBJ2-1|NA|NA
TGTGCCAGCAGTGAGTCGGGCGGAGGCTACAATGAGCAGTTCTTC
CASSESGGGYNEQFF
>TRBV14|TRBJ2-3|NA|TRBD2
TGTGCCAGCAGCCAAGTTGGCGGGAGGGCCTCTGCAGATACGCAGTATTTT
CASSQVGGRASADTQYF
>TRBV9|TRBJ1-3|NA|TRBD1
TGTGCCAGCAGTGGACAGGGCTTCGCTGGAAACACCATATATTTT
CASSGQGFAGNTIYF
>TRBV7-3|TRBJ2-2|NA|TRBD1
TGTGCCAGCAGCCCTCGGGACAGGGCGGGCGGGGAGCTGTTTTTT
CASSPRDRAGGELFF
>TRBV7-9|TRBJ1-1|few|NA
TGTGCCAGCAGCGGAATAGGGGTGAACACTGAAGCTTTCTTT
CASSGIGVNTEAFF
>TRBV2|TRBJ1-1|NA|NA
TGTGCCAGCAGTCAAGACAGGAACACTGAAGCTTTCTTT
CASSQDRNTEAFF
>TRBV7-8|TRBJ2-7|once|TRBD2
TGTGCCAGCAGCTTACTAGCGGGAGGGCCAGGGCAGTACTTC
CASSLLAGGPGQYF
>TRBV19|TRBJ1-2|NA|NA
TGTGCCAGTAGTTTCGACAGTAACTATGGCTACACCTTC
CASSFDSNYGYTF
>TRBV5-6|TRBJ2-3|NA|NA
TGTGCCAGCAGCTTGGCACCCTCGCGGGGCACAGATACGCAGTATTTT
CASSLAPSRGTDTQYF
>TRBV10-3|TRBJ2-5|NA|NA
TGTGCCATCAGTGATTTTACAGGGTTTCAGTACTTC
CAISDFTGFQYF
>TRBV18|TRBJ2-3|NA|NA
TGTGCCAGCTCACCACGTGGTACCGAGGATACGCAGTATTTT
CASSPRGTEDTQYF